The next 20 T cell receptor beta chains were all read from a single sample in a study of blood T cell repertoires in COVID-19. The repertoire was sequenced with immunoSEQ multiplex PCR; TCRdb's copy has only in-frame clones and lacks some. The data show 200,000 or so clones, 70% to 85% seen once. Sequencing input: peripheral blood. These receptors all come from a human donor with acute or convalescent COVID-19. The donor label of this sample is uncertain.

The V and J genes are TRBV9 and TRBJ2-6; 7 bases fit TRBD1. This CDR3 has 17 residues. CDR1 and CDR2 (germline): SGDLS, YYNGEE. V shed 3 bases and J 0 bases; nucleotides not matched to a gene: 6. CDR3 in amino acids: CASSARDSNSGANVLTF. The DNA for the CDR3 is TGTGCCAGCAGCGCCCGGGACAGCAACTCTGGGGCCAACGTCCTGACTTTC.

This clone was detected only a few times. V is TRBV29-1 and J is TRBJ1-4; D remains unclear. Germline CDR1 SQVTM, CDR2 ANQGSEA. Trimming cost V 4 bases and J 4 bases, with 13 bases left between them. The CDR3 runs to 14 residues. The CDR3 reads CSVGGSGSNEKLFF. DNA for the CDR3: TGCAGCGTTGGAGGGTCCGGGAGTAATGAAAAACTGTTTTTT.

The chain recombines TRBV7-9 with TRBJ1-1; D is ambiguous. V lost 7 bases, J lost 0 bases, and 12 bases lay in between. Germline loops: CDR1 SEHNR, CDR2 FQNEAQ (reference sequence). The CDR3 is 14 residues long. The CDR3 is CASNSGTMNTEAFF. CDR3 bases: TGTGCCAGCAACTCCGGCACTATGAACACTGAAGCTTTCTTT.

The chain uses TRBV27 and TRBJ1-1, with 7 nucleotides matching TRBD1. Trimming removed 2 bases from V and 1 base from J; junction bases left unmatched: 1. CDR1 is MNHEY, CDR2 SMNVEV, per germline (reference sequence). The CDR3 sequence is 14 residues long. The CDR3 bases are TGTGCCAGCAGTTTACGGGACAGGAACACTGAAGCTTTCTTT. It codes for CASSLRDRNTEAFF.

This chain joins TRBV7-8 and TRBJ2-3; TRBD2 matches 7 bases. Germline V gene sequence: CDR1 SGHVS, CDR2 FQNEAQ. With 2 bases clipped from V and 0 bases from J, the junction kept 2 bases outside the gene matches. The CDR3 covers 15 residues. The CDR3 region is CASSLMTSSTDTQYF. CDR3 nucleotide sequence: TGTGCCAGCAGCTTAATGACTAGCAGCACAGATACGCAGTATTTT.

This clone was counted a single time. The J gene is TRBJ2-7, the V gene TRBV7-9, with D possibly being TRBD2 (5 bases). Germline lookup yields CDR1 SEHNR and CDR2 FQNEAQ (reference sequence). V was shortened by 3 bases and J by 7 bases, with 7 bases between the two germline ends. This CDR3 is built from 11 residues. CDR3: CASSLGAEQYF. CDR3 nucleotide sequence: TGTGCCAGCAGCTTGGGAGCAGAGCAGTACTTC.

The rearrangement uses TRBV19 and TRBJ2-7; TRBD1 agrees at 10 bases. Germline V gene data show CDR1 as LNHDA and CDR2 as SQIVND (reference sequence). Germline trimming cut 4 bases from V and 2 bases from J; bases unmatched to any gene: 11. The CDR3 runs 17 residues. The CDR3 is CASSNPGTGVYPYEQYF. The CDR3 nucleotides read TGTGCCAGTAGTAACCCCGGGACAGGGGTCTACCCCTACGAGCAGTACTTC.

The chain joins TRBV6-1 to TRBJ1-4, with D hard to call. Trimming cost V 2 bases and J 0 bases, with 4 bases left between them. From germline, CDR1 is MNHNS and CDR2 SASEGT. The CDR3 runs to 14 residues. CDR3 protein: CASSETATNEKLFF. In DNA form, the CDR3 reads TGTGCCAGCAGTGAAACGGCAACTAATGAAAAACTGTTTTTT.

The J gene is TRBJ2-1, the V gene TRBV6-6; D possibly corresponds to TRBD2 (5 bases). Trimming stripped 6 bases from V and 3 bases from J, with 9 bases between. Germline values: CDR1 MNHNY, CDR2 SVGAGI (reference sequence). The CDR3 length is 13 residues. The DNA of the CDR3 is TGTGCCAGCAGCGACTACAACTACAATGAGCAGTTCTTC. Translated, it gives CASSDYNYNEQFF.

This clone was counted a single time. The CDR3 coding sequence is TGTGCCAGTAGTATATCGGACGAGCAGTACTTC. Amino acids: CASSISDEQYF. The chain is built from TRBV19 and TRBJ2-7; D unclear. The germline V and J ends were trimmed by 2 bases and 5 bases, with 4 bases remaining between them. This CDR3 has 11 residues. Germline V gene sequence: CDR1 LNHDA, CDR2 SQIVND (reference sequence).

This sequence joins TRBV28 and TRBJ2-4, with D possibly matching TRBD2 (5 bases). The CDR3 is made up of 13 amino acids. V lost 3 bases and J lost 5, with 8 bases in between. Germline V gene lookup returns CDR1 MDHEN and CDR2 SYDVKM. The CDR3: CASSLVGENIQYF. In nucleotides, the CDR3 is TGTGCCAGCAGTTTGGTGGGAGAAAACATTCAGTACTTC.

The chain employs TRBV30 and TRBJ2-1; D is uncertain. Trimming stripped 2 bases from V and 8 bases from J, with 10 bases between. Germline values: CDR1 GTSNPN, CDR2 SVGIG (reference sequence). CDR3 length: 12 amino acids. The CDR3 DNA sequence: TGTGCCTGGAGTTCGAGCAACGATGAGCAGTTCTTC. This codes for CAWSSSNDEQFF.

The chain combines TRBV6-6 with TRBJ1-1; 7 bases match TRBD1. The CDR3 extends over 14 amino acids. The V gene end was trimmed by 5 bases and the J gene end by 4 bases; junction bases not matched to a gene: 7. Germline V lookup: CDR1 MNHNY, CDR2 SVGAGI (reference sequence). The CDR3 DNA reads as TGTGCCAGCAGTCACCCAACAGGGGTCACTGAAGCTTTCTTT. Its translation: CASSHPTGVTEAFF.

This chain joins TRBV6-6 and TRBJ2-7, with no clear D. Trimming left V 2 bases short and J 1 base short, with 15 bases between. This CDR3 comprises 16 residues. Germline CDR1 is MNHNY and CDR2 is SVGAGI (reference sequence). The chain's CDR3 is CASSYASAEISYEQYF. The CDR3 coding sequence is TGTGCCAGCAGTTACGCCTCCGCGGAGATTTCCTACGAGCAGTACTTC.

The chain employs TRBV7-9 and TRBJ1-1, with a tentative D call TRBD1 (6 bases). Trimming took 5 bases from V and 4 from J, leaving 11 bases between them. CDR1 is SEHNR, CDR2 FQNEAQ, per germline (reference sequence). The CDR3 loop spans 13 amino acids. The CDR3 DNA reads TGTGCCAGCAGCCAGGGGTTGGCCACTGAAGCTTTCTTT. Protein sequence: CASSQGLATEAFF.

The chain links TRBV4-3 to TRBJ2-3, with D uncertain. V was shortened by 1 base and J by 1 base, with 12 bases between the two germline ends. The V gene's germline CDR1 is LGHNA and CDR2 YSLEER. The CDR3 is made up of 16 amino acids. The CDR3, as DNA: TGCGCCAGCAGCCAAGGCATAACTGGTGGCACAGATACGCAGTATTTT. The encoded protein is CASSQGITGGTDTQYF.

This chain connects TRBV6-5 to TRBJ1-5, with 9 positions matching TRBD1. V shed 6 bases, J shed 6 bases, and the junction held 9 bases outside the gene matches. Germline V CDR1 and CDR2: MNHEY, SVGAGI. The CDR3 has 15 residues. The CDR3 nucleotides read TGTGCCAGCAGCCGGGCGGGACAGGGTTCTCAGCCCCAGCATTTT. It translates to CASSRAGQGSQPQHF.

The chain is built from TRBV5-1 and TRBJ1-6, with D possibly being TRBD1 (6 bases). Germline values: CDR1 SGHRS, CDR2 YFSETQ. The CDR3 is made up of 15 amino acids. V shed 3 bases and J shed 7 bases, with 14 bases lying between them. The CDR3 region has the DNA TGCGCCAGCAGCTCGTCAACAACAGGGAATTCACCCCTCCACTTT. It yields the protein CASSSSTTGNSPLHF. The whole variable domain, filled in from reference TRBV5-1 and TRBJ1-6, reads KAGVTQTPRYLIKTRGQQVTLSCSPISGHRSVSWYQQTPGQGLQFLFEYFSETQRNKGNFPGRFSGRQFSNSRSEMNVSTLELGDSALYLCASSSSTTGNSPLHFGNGTRLTVT.

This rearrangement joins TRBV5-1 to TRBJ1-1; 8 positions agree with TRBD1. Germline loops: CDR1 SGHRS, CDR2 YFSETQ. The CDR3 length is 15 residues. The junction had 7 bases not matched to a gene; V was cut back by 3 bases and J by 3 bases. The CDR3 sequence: CASSSGQGGYTEAFF. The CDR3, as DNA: TGCGCCAGCAGCTCCGGACAGGGTGGGTACACTGAAGCTTTCTTT. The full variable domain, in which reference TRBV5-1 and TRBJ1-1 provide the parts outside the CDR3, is KAGVTQTPRYLIKTRGQQVTLSCSPISGHRSVSWYQQTPGQGLQFLFEYFSETQRNKGNFPGRFSGRQFSNSRSEMNVSTLELGDSALYLCASSSGQGGYTEAFFGQGTRLTVV.

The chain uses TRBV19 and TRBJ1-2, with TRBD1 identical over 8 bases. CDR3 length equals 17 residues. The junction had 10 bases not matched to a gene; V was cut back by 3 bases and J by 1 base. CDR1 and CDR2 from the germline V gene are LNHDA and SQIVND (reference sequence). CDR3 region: CASSMDSGTGNNYGYTF. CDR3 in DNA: TGTGCCAGTAGTATGGACTCCGGGACAGGAAATAACTATGGCTACACCTTC.